This is a list of T cell receptor beta chains from one sample in a study of CD8+ T cells in alopecia areata. Sequencing was performed with immunoSEQ multiplex PCR; in TCRdb, only in-frame clones are kept and a portion is missing. The table shows roughly 110,000 clones, with roughly 50% occurring only once. The sequenced sample was CD4+ T cells sorted from blood, obtained at week 24, from a patient treated with tofacitinib. These TCRs come from a human donor with alopecia areata. The CDR3 runs from the conserved cysteine through the conserved F or W. Fields, in order: CDR3 DNA, CDR3 protein, D gene, clone size, V gene, J gene. A D gene is named only where the DNA matches it firmly. Clone size, where shown, is once, few, many, or a class for clones that have expanded.

DNA: TGTGCCAGCAGTCGGACAGGGCCAAACTATGGCTACACCTTC; CDR3: CASSRTGPNYGYTF; D: TRBD1; size: NA; V: TRBV27; J: TRBJ1-2
DNA: TGCGCCAGCTCCCCAGCAGGGGCAACCCCCCTCTACGAGCAGTACTTC; CDR3: CASSPAGATPLYEQYF; D: NA; size: few; V: TRBV23-1; J: TRBJ2-7
DNA: TGTGCCAGCAGTCCACAGATACAGGGCTCGGCTTTCTTT; CDR3: CASSPQIQGSAFF; D: NA; size: NA; V: TRBV6-5; J: TRBJ1-1
DNA: TGTGCCAGCTCACCCCCATATCTGGGGGCCAATTCACCCCTCCACTTT; CDR3: CASSPPYLGANSPLHF; D: NA; size: NA; V: TRBV18; J: TRBJ1-6
DNA: TGCAGCGTTGAGGGGGCATCCTACGAGCAGTACTTC; CDR3: CSVEGASYEQYF; D: NA; size: few; V: TRBV29-1; J: TRBJ2-7
DNA: TGTGCCAGCAGCCAAGATTACAGTATGGATACCCAGTACTTC; CDR3: CASSQDYSMDTQYF; D: NA; size: few; V: TRBV14; J: TRBJ2-5
DNA: TGCGCCAGCAGCTTCTCGGGGTCAGATACGCAGTATTTT; CDR3: CASSFSGSDTQYF; D: NA; size: few; V: TRBV5-1; J: TRBJ2-3
DNA: TGTGCCAGCAGCTACACAGGGGGCAGCTATGGCTACACCTTC; CDR3: CASSYTGGSYGYTF; D: TRBD1; size: NA; V: TRBV27; J: TRBJ1-2
DNA: TGTGCCAGCAGCGTAGCTACAAGTATGGATACGCAGTATTTT; CDR3: CASSVATSMDTQYF; D: NA; size: NA; V: TRBV9; J: TRBJ2-3
DNA: TGCGCCAGCAGCTTCGCGGGGGGGAACTACAATGAGCAGTTCTTC; CDR3: CASSFAGGNYNEQFF; D: TRBD2; size: NA; V: TRBV5-1; J: TRBJ2-1
DNA: TGTGCCAGCTCACCTGTTTCGGGGGGCGCCTCCTACGAGCAGTACTTC; CDR3: CASSPVSGGASYEQYF; D: NA; size: few; V: TRBV18; J: TRBJ2-7
DNA: TGTGCCAGCAGCTTAGGACAGGGCTTGGAGCAGTTCTTC; CDR3: CASSLGQGLEQFF; D: TRBD1; size: NA; V: TRBV7-2; J: TRBJ2-1
DNA: TGCGCCAGCAGCCAAGCCCAAGCGGTTACCTATGGCTACACCTTC; CDR3: CASSQAQAVTYGYTF; D: NA; size: NA; V: TRBV4-1; J: TRBJ1-2
DNA: TGTGCCAGCAGCTTAGGACCGGCCGGGACCCAGTACTTC; CDR3: CASSLGPAGTQYF; D: NA; size: NA; V: TRBV7-2; J: TRBJ2-5
DNA: TGTGCCAGCAGCGTAACAGGTGGGAATGAAAAACTGTTTTTT; CDR3: CASSVTGGNEKLFF; D: NA; size: NA; V: TRBV9; J: TRBJ1-4
DNA: TGCGCCAGCAGCTTGCAGGGGGCGAACTACGAGCAGTACTTC; CDR3: CASSLQGANYEQYF; D: TRBD1; size: NA; V: TRBV5-1; J: TRBJ2-7
DNA: TGTGCCAGCGGAAAAGGGACAGGGATCAATGAGCAGTTCTTC; CDR3: CASGKGTGINEQFF; D: TRBD1; size: NA; V: TRBV27; J: TRBJ2-1
DNA: TGCAGCGTTGAGGGGTCCCTCGGGGGCATTCAGTACTTC; CDR3: CSVEGSLGGIQYF; D: NA; size: NA; V: TRBV29-1; J: TRBJ2-4
DNA: TGTGCCACCAGCAGAGATTACGACTCCTTAGCTACGCAGTATTTT; CDR3: CATSRDYDSLATQYF; D: NA; size: few; V: TRBV15; J: TRBJ2-3
DNA: TGTGCCTTTAATGAGCAGTTCTTC; CDR3: CAFNEQFF; D: NA; size: NA; V: TRBV2; J: TRBJ2-1
DNA: TGTGCCAGCAGTGAAGACACCGGGGAGCTGTTTTTT; CDR3: CASSEDTGELFF; D: NA; size: few; V: TRBV25-1; J: TRBJ2-2
DNA: TGTGCCAGTAGTATCTCGGTTTCACCCCTCCACTTT; CDR3: CASSISVSPLHF; D: NA; size: NA; V: TRBV19; J: TRBJ1-6
DNA: TGTGCCTGGAGTGGGCCAGTTAGCAATCAGCCCCAGCATTTT; CDR3: CAWSGPVSNQPQHF; D: NA; size: NA; V: TRBV30; J: TRBJ1-5
DNA: TGCAGCGTCCCGGACGATCCCTACGAGCAGTACTTC; CDR3: CSVPDDPYEQYF; D: NA; size: few; V: TRBV29-1; J: TRBJ2-7
DNA: TGCGCCAGCAGCCGCGGGGACAGGGGGCGGAACACTGAAGCTTTCTTT; CDR3: CASSRGDRGRNTEAFF; D: TRBD1; size: few; V: TRBV5-1; J: TRBJ1-1
DNA: TGTGCCAGCAGCGTGATGCCCTACCCGACAGTCACAGAATCTGGAAACACCATATATTTT; CDR3: CASSVMPYPTVTESGNTIYF; D: NA; size: NA; V: TRBV9; J: TRBJ1-3
DNA: TGCAGCGTCGAAGGGGAAGGGGTACGATATCAGTACTTC; CDR3: CSVEGEGVRYQYF; D: NA; size: few; V: TRBV29-1; J: TRBJ2-7
DNA: TGCGCCAGCAGCCCACAGGGGACCGGGGAGCTGTTTTTT; CDR3: CASSPQGTGELFF; D: TRBD1; size: NA; V: TRBV5-1; J: TRBJ2-2
DNA: TGTGCCTGGAGTGGCCACTACGAGCAGTACTTC; CDR3: CAWSGHYEQYF; D: NA; size: NA; V: TRBV30; J: TRBJ2-7
DNA: TGTGCCAGCAGTTCCGACCCAGGGTTCGGCCTCTATGGCTACACCTTC; CDR3: CASSSDPGFGLYGYTF; D: NA; size: few; V: TRBV27; J: TRBJ1-2
DNA: TGTGCCAGCAGCACTGGACAGTCCTATGGCTACACCTTC; CDR3: CASSTGQSYGYTF; D: NA; size: NA; V: TRBV7-2; J: TRBJ1-2
DNA: TGTGCCAGCAGCTTCGGGAAGGGGTACGAGCAGTACTTC; CDR3: CASSFGKGYEQYF; D: NA; size: NA; V: TRBV7-9; J: TRBJ2-7
DNA: TGTGCCAGCAGCGTTGCCTACGAGCAGTACTTC; CDR3: CASSVAYEQYF; D: NA; size: NA; V: TRBV9; J: TRBJ2-7
DNA: TGCGCCAGCAGCAGTCGGATCACCGGGGAGCTGTTTTTT; CDR3: CASSSRITGELFF; D: NA; size: NA; V: TRBV5-1; J: TRBJ2-2
DNA: TGTGCCTGGAGTCGGGGGACACGGTTGAATCCAGGTGAAGCTTTCTTT; CDR3: CAWSRGTRLNPGEAFF; D: NA; size: NA; V: TRBV30; J: TRBJ1-1
DNA: TGCGCCAGCAGCTTGACAGGGTACAATGAGCAGTTCTTC; CDR3: CASSLTGYNEQFF; D: NA; size: NA; V: TRBV5-1; J: TRBJ2-1
DNA: TGCAGCACAACCCTAGCGGGAACGGTGGATACGCAGTATTTT; CDR3: CSTTLAGTVDTQYF; D: TRBD2; size: NA; V: TRBV29-1; J: TRBJ2-3
DNA: TGTGCCAGCAGCTTTGTAGGAGGATACAATCAGCCCCAGCATTTT; CDR3: CASSFVGGYNQPQHF; D: NA; size: few; V: TRBV11-2; J: TRBJ1-5
DNA: TGTGCCAGCAGCGGCGGCCCGGTGGATGAAAAACTGTTTTTT; CDR3: CASSGGPVDEKLFF; D: NA; size: NA; V: TRBV9; J: TRBJ1-4
DNA: TGCGCCAGCAGCTTAGGACAGGGGATCAGCACAGATACGCAGTATTTT; CDR3: CASSLGQGISTDTQYF; D: TRBD1; size: NA; V: TRBV5-1; J: TRBJ2-3
DNA: TGTGCCTGGACCCCCGGGACAGTCGTCTACGAGCAGTACTTC; CDR3: CAWTPGTVVYEQYF; D: TRBD1; size: once; V: TRBV30; J: TRBJ2-7
DNA: TGTGCCAGCAGCTTGGTAGGGCCTGGTACGCAGTATTTT; CDR3: CASSLVGPGTQYF; D: NA; size: NA; V: TRBV5-6; J: TRBJ2-3
DNA: TGCGCCAGCAGCTTGGTGAGCGCCGGGGGCAATGAGCAGTTCTTC; CDR3: CASSLVSAGGNEQFF; D: NA; size: NA; V: TRBV5-1; J: TRBJ2-1
DNA: TGTGCCAGCAGTTTCGGGGGAAGGACTGAAGCTTTCTTT; CDR3: CASSFGGRTEAFF; D: NA; size: few; V: TRBV27; J: TRBJ1-1
DNA: TGTGCCAGCAGTTACTCGTCCGAGGGCTATGGCTACACCTTC; CDR3: CASSYSSEGYGYTF; D: NA; size: NA; V: TRBV6-5; J: TRBJ1-2